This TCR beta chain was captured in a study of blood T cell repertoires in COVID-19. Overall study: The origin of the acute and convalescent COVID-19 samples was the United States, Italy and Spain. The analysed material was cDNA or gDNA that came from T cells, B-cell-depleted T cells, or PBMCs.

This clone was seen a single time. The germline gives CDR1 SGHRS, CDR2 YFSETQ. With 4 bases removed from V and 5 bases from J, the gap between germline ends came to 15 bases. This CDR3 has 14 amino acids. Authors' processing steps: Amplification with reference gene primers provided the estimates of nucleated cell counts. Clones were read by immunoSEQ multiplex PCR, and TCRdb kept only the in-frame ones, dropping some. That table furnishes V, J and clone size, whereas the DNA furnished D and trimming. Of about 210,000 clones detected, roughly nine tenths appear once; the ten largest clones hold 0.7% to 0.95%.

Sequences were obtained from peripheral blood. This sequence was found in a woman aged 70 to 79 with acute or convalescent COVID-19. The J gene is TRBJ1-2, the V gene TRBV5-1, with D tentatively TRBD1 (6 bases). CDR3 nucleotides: TGCGCCAGCAGCCAATACCAGGGGTTTTATGGCTACACCTTC. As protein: CASSQYQGFYGYTF.